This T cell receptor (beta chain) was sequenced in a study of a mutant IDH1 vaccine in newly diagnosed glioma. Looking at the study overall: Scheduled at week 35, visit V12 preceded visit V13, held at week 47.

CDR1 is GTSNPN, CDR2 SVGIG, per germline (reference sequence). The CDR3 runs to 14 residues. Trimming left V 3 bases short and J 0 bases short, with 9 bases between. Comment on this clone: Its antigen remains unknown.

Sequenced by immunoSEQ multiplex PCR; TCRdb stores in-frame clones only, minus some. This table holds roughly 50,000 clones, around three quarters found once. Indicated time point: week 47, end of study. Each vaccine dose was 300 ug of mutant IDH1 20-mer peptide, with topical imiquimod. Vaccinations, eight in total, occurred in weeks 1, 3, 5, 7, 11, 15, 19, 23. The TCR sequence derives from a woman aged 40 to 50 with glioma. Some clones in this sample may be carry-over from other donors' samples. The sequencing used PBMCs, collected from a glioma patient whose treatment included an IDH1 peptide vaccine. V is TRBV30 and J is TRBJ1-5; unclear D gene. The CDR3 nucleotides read TGTGCCTGGAGAGAAAGCCATAGCAATCAGCCCCAGCATTTT. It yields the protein CAWRESHSNQPQHF.